The source of this T cell receptor (beta chain) is a study of blood T cells in healthy people across ages. Sample-barcoded 5' priming and a J-beta primer mix drove a second PCR of about 7 to 11 cycles. TCRdb called the 5' RACE reads again in MiXCR, with one record for every CDR3 protein. The data contain 600,000 or so distinct CDR3 sequences, around 21% of them singletons. Findings and caveats of the study: Roughly linear age-related decline in beta diversity appeared, significant by age approximately 43.

Deletions cut 1 base from V and 1 base from J, with 6 bases between. CDR3 length equals 13 residues. In germline, CDR1 is DFQATT, CDR2 SNEGSKA (reference sequence). This clonotype was seen more than once but under ten times. Its antigen is not known. Sequencing used blood. The clonotype comes from a man aged 65 to 85 in good health. V usage is TRBV20-1 and J usage is TRBJ2-3; D not resolved. CDR3 in DNA: TGCAGTGCTAGAGCTACCCGCACAGATACGCAGTATTTT. This gives the protein CSARATRTDTQYF.